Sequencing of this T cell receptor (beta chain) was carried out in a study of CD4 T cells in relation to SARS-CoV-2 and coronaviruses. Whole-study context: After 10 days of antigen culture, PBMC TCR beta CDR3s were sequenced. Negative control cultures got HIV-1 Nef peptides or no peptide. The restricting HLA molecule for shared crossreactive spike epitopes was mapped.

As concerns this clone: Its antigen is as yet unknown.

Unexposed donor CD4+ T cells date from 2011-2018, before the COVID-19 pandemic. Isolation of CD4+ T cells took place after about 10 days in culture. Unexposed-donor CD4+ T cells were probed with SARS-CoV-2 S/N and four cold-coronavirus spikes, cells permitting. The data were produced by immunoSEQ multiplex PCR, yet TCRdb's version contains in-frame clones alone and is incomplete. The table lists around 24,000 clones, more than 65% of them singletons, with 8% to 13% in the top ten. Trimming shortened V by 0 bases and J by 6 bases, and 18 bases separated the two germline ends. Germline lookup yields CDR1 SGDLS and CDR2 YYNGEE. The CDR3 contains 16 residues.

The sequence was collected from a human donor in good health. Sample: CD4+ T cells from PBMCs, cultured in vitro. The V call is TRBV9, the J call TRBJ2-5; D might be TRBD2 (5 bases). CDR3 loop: CASSVVGGPGWQTQYF. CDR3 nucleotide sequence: TGTGCCAGCAGCGTAGTTGGCGGGCCCGGGTGGCAGACCCAGTACTTC. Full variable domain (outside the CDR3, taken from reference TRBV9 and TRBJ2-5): DSGVTQTPKHLITATGQRVTLRCSPRSGDLSVYWYQQSLDQGLQFLIQYYNGEERAKGNILERFSAQQFPDLHSELNLSSLELGDSALYFCASSVVGGPGWQTQYFGPGTRLLVL.